This T cell receptor (beta chain) was documented in a study of cytomegalovirus exposure and HLA in healthy donors. CDR3 size: 16 residues. The germline V gene has CDR1 SGHAT and CDR2 FQNNGV. With 5 bases clipped from V and 5 bases from J, the junction kept 10 bases outside the gene matches. PCR primers comprised 60 Vbeta and 13 Jbeta primers. Generated by immunoSEQ multiplex PCR, the TCRdb table keeps only in-frame clones and is missing some. The table lists over 110,000 clones, around 80% of them singletons. The chain joins TRBV11-2 to TRBJ2-5; 11 positions agree with TRBD1. The sample was PBMCs. This receptor was obtained from a male donor in good health and CMV-seropositive. CDR3 in DNA: TGTGCCAGCAGCCATTGGACAGGGGGCGTTGGGGAGACCCAGTACTTC. Translated, it gives CASSHWTGGVGETQYF. Complete variable domain (other parts from reference TRBV11-2 and TRBJ2-5): EAGVAQSPRYKIIEKRQSVAFWCNPISGHATLYWYQQILGQGPKLLIQFQNNGVVDDSQLPKDRFSAERLKGVDSTLKIQPAKLEDSAVYLCASSHWTGGVGETQYFGPGTRLLVL.